This paragraph reports one T cell receptor (beta chain). Its antigen is unidentified. Once obtained from cultured CD4+ T cells, the DNA was sequenced using the Oncomine TCR Beta short-read assay. TCRdb ran MiXCR on the PCR reads and lists one entry per CDR3 protein. The sample comprises around 18,000 distinct CDR3 sequences, about half of which are singletons, and approximately 22% rests with the top ten. Time point indicated: late sampling 161 to 241 days after vaccination in three convalescent patients. Treatment indicated: roughly 10-day PBMC culture with coronavirus spike peptide pools or control peptides (ViraFEST assay). This entry comes from a study of vaccination and CD4 T cells after COVID-19. The overall study: Control cultures used a CEFX viral epitope pool, an HIV-1 Nef peptide pool, or no peptide. Study-level points and caveats: Only post-vaccination samples contained a median about 90% of the reactive clones in convalescent patients.

Germline-derived CDR1 and CDR2 are SGHNT and YENEEA. The CDR3 is 15 residues long. With 1 base removed from V and 4 bases from J, the gap between germline ends came to 13 bases. V is TRBV11-3 and J is TRBJ2-5, with D perhaps assigned TRBD1 or TRBD2 (6 bases each). This specimen was CD4+ T cells from blood, cultured in vitro, taken about 7 months after SARS-CoV-2 vaccination. The sequence derives from a human donor who had recovered from COVID-19. CDR3 sequence (DNA): TGTGCCAGCAGCTTAGTGCGGGACATGGGAGAGACCCAGTACTTC. The encoded protein is CASSLVRDMGETQYF.